This T cell receptor (beta chain) was captured by sequencing in a study of neurological immune-mediated disorders. Whole-study results and caveats: The study found no CDR3 amino acid sequences shared by expanded clones across subjects, suggesting private repertoires in all groups. There was no association between the multiple sclerosis repertoire cluster and any clinical or MRI feature. It was HTLV-1-associated myelopathy that showed the most TCR clonal expansion, while multiple sclerosis showed the least, falling below healthy controls.

V was cut by 6 bases and J by 4 bases, with 18 bases left in between. The CDR3 has 15 residues. Germline CDR1 and CDR2: MNHEY and SVGEGT. This clonotype has a count of ten or more. The antigen remains unidentified. The cDNA came from 5'RACE, which used 10-nucleotide random UMIs. MiXCR, run by TCRdb on the 5' RACE reads, gives a single entry per CDR3 protein. The repertoire holds tens of thousands of distinct CDR3 sequences, with 2.5% as singletons. J is TRBJ1-2 and V is TRBV6-2 or TRBV6-3; tentative D call: TRBD1 (5 bases). The TCR originated in a man in his fifties with multiple sclerosis. The sample consisted of PBMCs. Here the CDR3 DNA reads TGTGCCAGCAGAACAACAGGCGCGAGTTTCTATGGCTACACCTTC. It codes for CASRTTGASFYGYTF.